This T cell receptor beta chain was observed in a study of T cell responses to AZD1222 COVID-19 vaccine. Per the germline V gene, CDR1 is MNHEY and CDR2 is SMNVEV (reference sequence). V gave up 3 bases and J gave up 2 bases, with 7 bases separating them. The CDR3 is made up of 13 amino acids. General study results and limits: Repertoires were sampled only after the peak T cell response. The donors showed a predominance of white British ancestry and of females, with possible underestimation of clonal diversity.

Comment on this clone: Antigen: not known.

Produced via immunoSEQ multiplex PCR; TCRdb's table is partial and in-frame only. The data show fewer than 150,000 clones, roughly 84% seen once. The chain employs TRBV27 and TRBJ1-2, with D tentatively TRBD1 (6 bases). The sample here was peripheral blood, taken 28 days after the second AZD1222 dose. The source is an adult who received the AZD1222 COVID-19 vaccine. The CDR3 loop reads CASSFTGNYGYTF. In DNA form, the CDR3 reads TGTGCCAGCAGTTTTACAGGGAACTATGGCTACACCTTC.